This T cell receptor beta chain was sequenced for a study of beta chain features in type 1 diabetes. Study at large: All samples yielded 100 million to 140 million examined sorted cells. Findings of the study overall: VDJ junctions in type 1 diabetes patients carried more deletions and fewer insertions. TCRB rearrangement may or may not be influenced by HLA type; here this remained unresolved.

Germline V gene lookup returns CDR1 LGHNA and CDR2 YNFKEQ. V was shortened by 4 bases and J by 0 bases, with 16 bases between the two germline ends. The CDR3 consists of 17 residues. Regarding this clone: The antigen is undetermined.

About 100 mL of blood, on average, came from one heparinised draw per donor. The study reverse transcribed the entire isolated RNA, so it sequenced expressed TCRB transcripts. Repertoires were generated with immunoSEQ multiplex PCR, while TCRdb's copy carries only in-frame clones and drops some. Of under 900,000 clones listed, about a sixth are singletons. Sequencing was performed on naive CD4+ T cells from blood. This rearrangement joins TRBV4-2 to TRBJ2-1; either TRBD1 or TRBD2 may fit D (6 bases each). This receptor was taken from a woman under 30 in good health. CDR3 bases: TGTGCCAGCAGCCGGATGATAGCGGACAGCTCCTACAATGAGCAGTTCTTC. Translated: CASSRMIADSSYNEQFF.